This TCR beta chain was documented in a study of pediatric ulcerative colitis. TCRdb's table, derived via immunoSEQ multiplex PCR, lists solely in-frame clones and lacks some. The profile shows 23,000 or so clones, about 65% of them singletons. This CDR3 region has 16 residues. Germline V gene lookup returns CDR1 MNHEY and CDR2 SMNVEV (reference sequence). V was trimmed by 3 bases and J by 3 bases, leaving 17 bases between them. One to two pinch biopsies were taken from the rectum during colonoscopy. The genes are TRBV27 and TRBJ1-2; D is perhaps TRBD1 (5 bases). Sequenced: gut tissue. The sequence was obtained from a boy aged 10-17 years with severe ulcerative colitis. This CDR3 is CASSFGGGRGDYGYTF. CDR3 DNA sequence: TGTGCCAGCAGTTTCGGGGGAGGCCGCGGAGACTATGGCTACACCTTC.